The rows below give T cell receptor beta chains drawn from one sample of a study of blood T cell repertoires in COVID-19. TCRdb keeps only in-frame clones here, not all; method: immunoSEQ multiplex PCR. The sample consists of 150,000 or so clones, 70% to 90% of them appearing once. The sample consisted of peripheral blood. The source is a woman in her seventies with acute or convalescent COVID-19. Both conserved end residues are part of each CDR3. A D gene is named only where the DNA matches it firmly. The size field is filled for only some rows; it gives once, few, many or a size class.

d_gene	abundance	j_gene	v_gene	CDR3aa	CDR3nt
TRBD1	NA	TRBJ1-1	TRBV5-1	CASSLVRTGVTEAFF	TGCGCCAGCAGCTTGGTTAGGACAGGGGTCACTGAAGCTTTCTTT
NA	NA	TRBJ1-2	TRBV25-1	CASSEPWRGEGYTF	TGTGCCAGCAGTGAACCTTGGAGGGGAGAAGGCTACACCTTC
TRBD1	NA	TRBJ1-3	TRBV7-6	CASSLGGQVSFSGNTIYF	TGTGCCAGCAGCTTGGGGGGACAGGTTTCTTTCTCTGGAAACACCATATATTTT
NA	NA	TRBJ1-2	TRBV6-5	CATRQVNYGYTF	TGTGCGACTCGACAGGTTAACTATGGCTACACCTTC
NA	NA	TRBJ2-3	TRBV7-2	CASKAGAGTDTQYF	TGTGCCAGCAAGGCGGGGGCTGGCACAGATACGCAGTATTTT
NA	NA	TRBJ1-1	TRBV6-4	CASSVRAETEAFF	TGTGCCAGCAGTGTCAGGGCGGAGACTGAAGCTTTCTTT
NA	NA	TRBJ2-3	TRBV7-2	CASAKRAGATTDTQYF	TGTGCCAGCGCCAAACGGGCAGGGGCCACCACAGATACGCAGTATTTT
NA	NA	TRBJ1-4	TRBV30	CAWSGRGANEKLFF	TGTGCCTGGAGTGGAAGGGGTGCTAATGAAAAACTGTTTTTT
NA	once	TRBJ2-2	TRBV18	CASSPTTANTGELFF	TGTGCCAGCTCACCAACAACAGCAAACACCGGGGAGCTGTTTTTT
TRBD1	NA	TRBJ1-4	TRBV7-9	CASSLEWDRVKEKLFF	TGTGCCAGCAGCTTAGAGTGGGACAGGGTGAAGGAAAAACTGTTTTTT
TRBD2	NA	TRBJ2-3	TRBV11-2	CASSDRLAGPTDTQYF	TGTGCCAGCAGCGACCGACTAGCGGGGCCCACAGATACGCAGTATTTT
NA	NA	TRBJ1-3	TRBV19	CASSERSGSGHTIYF	TGTGCCAGTAGTGAAAGGTCCGGCTCGGGTCACACCATATATTTT
TRBD1	NA	TRBJ2-2	TRBV5-6	CASSFRTGLTGELFF	TGTGCCAGCAGCTTCCGGACAGGGCTTACCGGGGAGCTGTTTTTT
NA	NA	TRBJ2-7	TRBV11-1	CASSSPQSPYEQYF	TGTGCCAGCAGCTCCCCGCAAAGCCCCTACGAGCAGTACTTC
NA	NA	TRBJ1-4	TRBV7-2	CASSLGGREYDKLFF	TGTGCCAGCAGCTTGGGTGGGAGGGAATATGACAAACTGTTTTTT
NA	NA	TRBJ1-1	TRBV7-9	CASKVGRNTEAFF	TGTGCCAGCAAGGTGGGGAGGAACACTGAAGCTTTCTTT
NA	NA	TRBJ1-3	TRBV9	CASSPRLSSGNTIYF	TGTGCCAGCAGCCCCCGACTCAGCTCTGGAAACACCATATATTTT
NA	NA	TRBJ1-1	TRBV25-1	CASSGFQGSTEAFF	TGTGCCAGCAGTGGGTTCCAGGGTTCCACTGAAGCTTTCTTT
TRBD1	NA	TRBJ1-4	TRBV5-1	CASSPVTGGFGEKLFF	TGCGCCAGCAGCCCGGTAACAGGGGGCTTTGGGGAAAAACTGTTTTTT
NA	NA	TRBJ2-2	TRBV9	CASSVGGPPGELFF	TGTGCCAGCAGCGTAGGGGGCCCGCCCGGGGAGCTGTTTTTT
TRBD1	few	TRBJ1-2	TRBV9	CASSASGTDYGYTF	TGTGCCAGCAGCGCCTCCGGGACAGACTATGGCTACACCTTC
TRBD1	once	TRBJ2-7	TRBV6-1	CASSAWGDRGNYEQYF	TGTGCCAGCAGTGCTTGGGGGGACAGGGGGAACTACGAGCAGTACTTC
NA	NA	TRBJ2-2	TRBV4-2	CASSQDFVARSGELFF	TGTGCCAGCAGCCAAGATTTCGTAGCTAGAAGCGGGGAGCTGTTTTTT
NA	NA	TRBJ1-4	TRBV18	CASSPERGFLDEKLFF	TGTGCCAGCTCACCGGAAAGGGGGTTCCTGGATGAAAAACTGTTTTTT
NA	NA	TRBJ1-2	TRBV27	CASSSQEGRYGYTF	TGTGCCAGCAGTTCTCAAGAGGGGAGGTATGGCTACACCTTC
TRBD2	NA	TRBJ2-2	TRBV4-1	CASSQDPSIGTTNTGELFF	TGCGCCAGCAGCCAAGATCCTAGTATCGGGACTACAAACACCGGGGAGCTGTTTTTT
TRBD1	NA	TRBJ1-2	TRBV28	CASSYPDRAHGYTF	TGTGCCAGCAGTTACCCCGACAGGGCCCATGGCTACACCTTC
NA	NA	TRBJ1-6	TRBV28	CASSGHINNSPLHF	TGTGCCAGCAGTGGACATATCAATAATTCACCCCTCCACTTT
TRBD2	NA	TRBJ2-5	TRBV4-3	CASSQLAGQETQYF	TGCGCCAGCAGCCAACTAGCGGGGCAAGAGACCCAGTACTTC
NA	NA	TRBJ2-5	TRBV18	CASSPQGGIQETQYF	TGTGCCAGCTCACCCCAAGGGGGAATCCAAGAGACCCAGTACTTC
NA	NA	TRBJ1-2	TRBV2	CASSEDPRGGQHYTF	TGTGCCAGCAGTGAAGACCCAAGAGGGGGACAACACTACACCTTC
TRBD1	NA	TRBJ1-4	TRBV7-9	CASSLGTGVDEKLFF	TGTGCCAGCAGCCTAGGGACAGGGGTGGATGAAAAACTGTTTTTT
NA	NA	TRBJ1-4	TRBV6-6	CASSNREQNEKLFF	TGTGCCAGCAGCAACCGGGAACAAAATGAAAAACTGTTTTTT
NA	once	TRBJ1-1	TRBV7-2	CASNRGIMNTEAFF	TGTGCCAGCAATAGAGGGATCATGAACACTGAAGCTTTCTTT
NA	NA	TRBJ1-1	TRBV5-1	CASSFNRDTEAFF	TGCGCCAGCAGCTTTAACAGGGATACTGAAGCTTTCTTT
NA	few	TRBJ1-1	TRBV6-6	CASSYLTAGAEAFF	TGTGCCAGCAGTTACTTGACGGCAGGGGCTGAAGCTTTCTTT
TRBD2	NA	TRBJ2-1	TRBV4-1	CASSQPRAGSSYNEQFF	TGCGCCAGCAGCCAACCACGAGCGGGGTCCTCCTACAATGAGCAGTTCTTC
TRBD2	NA	TRBJ2-2	TRBV3-1/TRBV3-2	CASSRGGAAGELFF	TGTGCCAGCAGCCGCGGGGGGGCCGCCGGGGAGCTGTTTTTT
TRBD2	few	TRBJ2-7	TRBV4-2	CASSQDVTSGSSSYEQYF	TGTGCCAGCAGCCAAGATGTGACTAGCGGGAGTAGCTCCTACGAGCAGTACTTC
TRBD1	once	TRBJ1-5	TRBV15	CATSRDRGTERSNQPQHF	TGTGCCACCAGCAGAGATCGAGGGACAGAAAGGAGCAATCAGCCCCAGCATTTT
TRBD1	NA	TRBJ1-2	TRBV19	CASSGGEQGARGYTF	TGTGCCAGTAGTGGAGGGGAACAGGGGGCCCGTGGCTACACCTTC
NA	NA	TRBJ1-6	TRBV7-9	CASSLAGRSPLHF	TGTGCCAGCAGCTTAGCGGGGCGATCACCCCTCCACTTT
NA	NA	TRBJ2-5	TRBV7-9	CASGGSSQETQYF	TGTGCCAGCGGCGGGTCCAGTCAAGAGACCCAGTACTTC
TRBD1	NA	TRBJ1-2	TRBV7-2	CASSLGQGYGYTF	TGTGCCAGCAGCCTTGGACAGGGCTATGGCTACACCTTC
NA	once	TRBJ1-6	TRBV5-1	CASSLDAGSSYNSPLHF	TGCGCCAGCAGCTTGGATGCGGGGAGCTCCTATAATTCACCCCTCCACTTT
NA	NA	TRBJ2-1	TRBV10-3	CAIADRSYNEQFF	TGTGCCATCGCGGATCGCTCCTACAATGAGCAGTTCTTC
TRBD1	NA	TRBJ1-1	TRBV10-3	CAIRGQGDTEAFF	TGTGCCATCAGGGGACAGGGGGACACTGAAGCTTTCTTT
TRBD2	NA	TRBJ2-5	TRBV19	CASSLGGPGTSGGETQYF	TGTGCCAGTAGCCTAGGGGGTCCCGGGACTAGCGGGGGAGAGACCCAGTACTTC